The rows below give T cell receptor beta chains drawn from one sample of a study of blood T cell repertoires in COVID-19. TCRdb's copy holds only in-frame clones and misses some; the assay was immunoSEQ multiplex PCR. Of about 76,000 clones in the sample, around nine tenths were seen once. Sequencing was done on a sample of peripheral blood. These receptors all stem from a woman over 75 with active or convalescent COVID-19. CDR3s include the opening cysteine and the closing phenylalanine or tryptophan. The D gene is left open where the match is weak. Where a row states a size, it is once, few, many or the class of an expanded clone; other rows omit it.

D: -; size: -; V: TRBV27; J: TRBJ2-7; CDR3: CASSLSFSDRTYEQYF; DNA: TGTGCCAGCAGTTTATCGTTTTCCGACAGGACTTACGAGCAGTACTTC
D: -; size: few; V: TRBV2; J: TRBJ1-1; CDR3: CAQLDTEAFF; DNA: TGTGCCCAGTTGGACACTGAAGCTTTCTTT
D: -; size: -; V: TRBV9; J: TRBJ2-3; CDR3: CASSPRAWRNTDTQYF; DNA: TGTGCCAGCAGCCCCCGAGCGTGGCGGAACACAGATACGCAGTATTTT
D: TRBD2; size: -; V: TRBV2; J: TRBJ2-3; CDR3: CASSARELAAADTQYF; DNA: TGTGCCAGCAGTGCTCGTGAGCTAGCGGCGGCAGATACGCAGTATTTT
D: -; size: few; V: TRBV19; J: TRBJ1-5; CDR3: CASTLAGGYSNQPQHF; DNA: TGTGCCAGTACCCTCGCGGGGGGGTATAGCAATCAGCCCCAGCATTTT
D: -; size: -; V: TRBV21-1; J: TRBJ2-5; CDR3: CASSKVFCQIQETQYF; DNA: TGTGCCAGCAGCAAAGTATTTTGCCAGATCCAAGAGACCCAGTACTTC
D: TRBD1; size: -; V: TRBV19; J: TRBJ2-5; CDR3: CASSSRGTGKSQETQYF; DNA: TGTGCCAGTAGTAGCCGCGGGACAGGGAAATCCCAAGAGACCCAGTACTTC
D: -; size: few; V: TRBV28; J: TRBJ2-1; CDR3: CASGHNEQFF; DNA: TGTGCCAGCGGGCACAATGAGCAGTTCTTC
D: -; size: -; V: TRBV19; J: TRBJ1-2; CDR3: CASSMLSFGGYTF; DNA: TGTGCCAGTAGTATGCTCAGTTTTGGTGGCTACACCTTC
D: TRBD1; size: -; V: TRBV4-2; J: TRBJ1-1; CDR3: CASSHGQAVEAFF; DNA: TGTGCCAGCAGCCATGGACAGGCCGTTGAAGCTTTCTTT
D: TRBD1; size: few; V: TRBV25-1; J: TRBJ2-2; CDR3: CASRVGTGITGELFF; DNA: TGTGCCAGCAGAGTCGGGACAGGTATAACCGGGGAGCTGTTTTTT
D: TRBD2; size: -; V: TRBV11-3; J: TRBJ2-1; CDR3: CASSFRGGGHNEQFF; DNA: TGTGCCAGCAGCTTCAGGGGCGGGGGGCACAATGAGCAGTTCTTC
D: -; size: -; V: TRBV2; J: TRBJ2-1; CDR3: CASSELGAEQFF; DNA: TGTGCCAGCAGTGAATTGGGCGCTGAGCAGTTCTTC
D: -; size: -; V: TRBV6-5; J: TRBJ1-6; CDR3: CAAGSLGSPLHF; DNA: TGTGCCGCGGGAAGCTTAGGTTCACCCCTCCACTTT
D: TRBD1; size: -; V: TRBV6-5; J: TRBJ1-2; CDR3: CASSSPRTGNYGYTF; DNA: TGTGCCAGCAGCTCACCCAGGACAGGGAACTATGGCTACACCTTC
D: -; size: -; V: TRBV6-5; J: TRBJ2-7; CDR3: CASSDSSYEQYF; DNA: TGTGCCAGCAGCGACAGCTCCTACGAGCAGTACTTC
D: TRBD1; size: -; V: TRBV11-1; J: TRBJ1-2; CDR3: CASSTEQGTYGYTF; DNA: TGTGCCAGCAGCACCGAACAGGGGACCTATGGCTACACCTTC
D: TRBD2; size: -; V: TRBV5-4; J: TRBJ2-1; CDR3: CASTLLVAGGYNEQFF; DNA: TGTGCCAGCACCCTTCTGGTAGCGGGGGGGTACAATGAGCAGTTCTTC
D: -; size: -; V: TRBV28; J: TRBJ1-1; CDR3: CASTKEGLNTEAFF; DNA: TGTGCCAGCACCAAGGAGGGGTTGAACACTGAAGCTTTCTTT
D: -; size: -; V: TRBV6-5; J: TRBJ1-2; CDR3: CATVTGTYGYTF; DNA: TGTGCCACCGTCACAGGAACCTATGGCTACACCTTC
D: -; size: -; V: TRBV9; J: TRBJ2-5; CDR3: CASSVDQEETQYF; DNA: TGTGCCAGCAGCGTAGATCAGGAAGAGACCCAGTACTTC
D: -; size: -; V: TRBV5-1; J: TRBJ2-7; CDR3: CASTAGATLDEQYF; DNA: TGCGCCAGCACCGCGGGGGCCACCTTGGACGAGCAGTACTTC
D: -; size: -; V: TRBV27; J: TRBJ2-6; CDR3: CASTLQGETGANVLTF; DNA: TGTGCCAGCACCTTACAGGGAGAGACTGGGGCCAACGTCCTGACTTTC
D: -; size: once; V: TRBV29-1; J: TRBJ2-7; CDR3: CSVEAGVGYEQYF; DNA: TGCAGCGTTGAGGCAGGCGTTGGATACGAGCAGTACTTC
D: -; size: -; V: TRBV6-5; J: TRBJ1-1; CDR3: CASSYTQLGVGAFF; DNA: TGTGCCAGCAGTTACACCCAATTAGGGGTTGGAGCTTTCTTT
D: -; size: -; V: TRBV5-4; J: TRBJ1-6; CDR3: CAWRGEVIVSPLHF; DNA: TGTGCCTGGAGGGGCGAGGTTATTGTTTCACCCCTCCACTTT
D: TRBD1; size: -; V: TRBV11-3; J: TRBJ2-1; CDR3: CASSLGQGSNEQFF; DNA: TGTGCCAGCAGCTTGGGACAGGGATCGAATGAGCAGTTCTTC
D: TRBD1; size: -; V: TRBV27; J: TRBJ2-7; CDR3: CASSATGVPYEQYF; DNA: TGTGCCAGCAGTGCGACAGGGGTGCCCTACGAGCAGTACTTC
D: TRBD2; size: -; V: TRBV6-2/TRBV6-3; J: TRBJ2-3; CDR3: CASTPRGGGRTDTQYF; DNA: TGTGCCAGCACCCCTAGGGGCGGGGGGCGTACAGATACGCAGTATTTT
D: -; size: -; V: TRBV30; J: TRBJ2-3; CDR3: CAYTGGRGPGDTQYF; DNA: TGTGCCTACACAGGGGGGCGGGGGCCAGGGGATACGCAGTATTTT
D: TRBD1; size: -; V: TRBV19; J: TRBJ2-7; CDR3: CASTIRDRPYEQYF; DNA: TGTGCCAGTACCATCCGGGACAGGCCCTACGAGCAGTACTTC
D: TRBD1; size: -; V: TRBV3-1/TRBV3-2; J: TRBJ1-2; CDR3: CASSQFDRGSYGYTF; DNA: TGTGCCAGCAGCCAATTCGACAGGGGCAGCTATGGCTACACCTTC
D: -; size: -; V: TRBV10-3; J: TRBJ1-2; CDR3: CATRQGTRDGYTF; DNA: TGTGCCACCCGTCAGGGGACGAGAGATGGCTACACCTTC
D: -; size: -; V: TRBV29-1; J: TRBJ2-5; CDR3: CSVGPAQGGTQYF; DNA: TGCAGCGTTGGCCCAGCCCAGGGAGGGACCCAGTACTTC
D: -; size: -; V: TRBV29-1; J: TRBJ1-1; CDR3: CSVVAGNTEAFF; DNA: TGCAGCGTTGTCGCAGGGAACACTGAAGCTTTCTTT
D: TRBD1; size: -; V: TRBV28; J: TRBJ1-5; CDR3: CASSKGTGPQPQHF; DNA: TGTGCCAGCAGTAAGGGGACAGGGCCTCAGCCCCAGCATTTT
D: -; size: few; V: TRBV6-1; J: TRBJ2-7; CDR3: CASTKNYEQYF; DNA: TGTGCCAGCACAAAAAACTACGAGCAGTACTTC